This T cell receptor (beta chain) stems from a study of T cell clones after liver transplantation. Germline V gene lookup returns CDR1 LGHNA and CDR2 YNFKEQ. The V gene end was trimmed by 4 bases and the J gene end by 0 bases; junction bases not matched to a gene: 5. The CDR3 sequence is 17 residues long. Libraries were prepared by immunoSEQ multiplex PCR; TCRdb keeps only in-frame clonotypes and omits some of them. This table has some 120,000 clones, roughly nine tenths appearing once. This receptor was identified in a human patient who received a liver transplant. Some T cells here may be from the graft donor. Sequencing was performed on CD4+ T cells from blood, taken 12 months after liver transplant. The rearrangement links TRBV4-2 to TRBJ2-6, with 8 bases aligning to TRBD1. The CDR3 region is CASSRRDRTSGANVLTF. The CDR3 nucleotides are TGTGCCAGCAGCCGACGGGACAGGACCTCTGGGGCCAACGTCCTGACTTTC.